The 5 T cell receptor beta chains listed next were all sequenced from one sample in a study of blood T cell repertoires in COVID-19. TCRdb's table, derived via immunoSEQ multiplex PCR, lists solely in-frame clones and lacks some. The repertoire holds fewer than 250,000 clones, with under 90% as singletons. What was sequenced was peripheral blood. These receptors were obtained from a man between 45 and 60 years old with COVID-19, enrolled during active disease.

This rearrangement joins TRBV5-1 to TRBJ2-2; 8 nucleotides align to TRBD1. CDR3 length: 15 residues. Germline CDR1 reads SGHRS; CDR2 reads YFSETQ. Trimming removed 0 bases from V and 4 bases from J; junction bases left unmatched: 2. CDR3 in DNA: TGCGCCAGCAGCTTGGGACAGGGGTTCACCGGGGAGCTGTTTTTT. Protein: CASSLGQGFTGELFF. The variable domain in full, with the rest retrieved from reference TRBV5-1 and TRBJ2-2, is KAGVTQTPRYLIKTRGQQVTLSCSPISGHRSVSWYQQTPGQGLQFLFEYFSETQRNKGNFPGRFSGRQFSNSRSEMNVSTLELGDSALYLCASSLGQGFTGELFFGEGSRLTVL.

This clone was picked up one time. The rearrangement joins TRBV4-3 to TRBJ2-3; 11 nucleotides align to TRBD2. The CDR3 contains 17 residues. The junction had 7 bases not matched to a gene; V was cut back by 1 base and J by 4 bases. The germline V gene encodes CDR1 LGHNA and CDR2 YSLEER. CDR3 nucleotide sequence: TGCGCCAGCAGCCAAGGTTTAGCGGGGGGGCCACCAGATACGCAGTATTTT. As protein: CASSQGLAGGPPDTQYF.

This chain joins TRBV7-9 and TRBJ2-7; 9 nucleotides align to TRBD2. This CDR3 spans 14 amino acids. V lost 4 bases to trimming and J lost 7 bases; unmatched junction nucleotides: 8. CDR1 is SEHNR and CDR2 is FQNEAQ in the germline V gene (reference sequence). CDR3 sequence: CASSWLAGSGEQYF. CDR3 coding DNA: TGTGCCAGCAGCTGGCTAGCGGGGTCAGGGGAGCAGTACTTC.

The rearrangement uses TRBV6-6 and TRBJ1-5; TRBD1 might be the D (6 bases). Trimming took off 6 bases at V and 5 bases at J, with 11 bases between the two ends. Per germline, CDR1 MNHNY and CDR2 SVGAGI (reference sequence). CDR3 length: 13 residues. As DNA, the CDR3 is TGTGCCAGCAGAGGACAGCCCGATCAGCCCCAGCATTTT. Translation: CASRGQPDQPQHF.

This sequence joins TRBV2 and TRBJ2-1; TRBD2 matches at 9 bases. The germline V gene encodes CDR1 SNHLY and CDR2 FYNNEI. The V and J ends lost 6 bases and 9 bases, in that order; junction bases with no gene match: 9. The CDR3 extends over 14 amino acids. The CDR3 nucleotides are TGTGCCAGCAGGAACGGACTAGCGTCAAGTGAGCAGTTCTTC. Translation gives CASRNGLASSEQFF.